This T cell receptor (beta chain) appears in the sequencing data of a study of shared clonotypes between healthy human individuals. Findings of the study overall: Generation probability values for non-shared clonotypes were lower than those for clonotypes shared by all four donors.

Per germline, CDR1 MNHNS and CDR2 SASEGT. This CDR3 spans 17 amino acids. V shed 1 base, J shed 4 bases, and the junction held 6 bases outside the gene matches. Concerning this clone: Its cognate antigen is unknown.

Measured with immunoSEQ multiplex PCR; TCRdb has only the in-frame clones, and not every one. The sample carries over 2 million clones, 85% to 95% recorded once. This receptor was obtained from a man younger than 35 in good health. Some clones in this sample may be carry-over from other donors' samples. The sequencing input was naive CD4+ T cells from PBMCs. Subset described: CD45RA+ positively selected. This rearrangement joins TRBV6-1 to TRBJ1-5; 11 bases match TRBD1. The DNA of the CDR3 is TGTGCCAGCAGTGAAGAGGACAGGGGGCTTCGGAATCAGCCCCAGCATTTT. This translates into CASSEEDRGLRNQPQHF.